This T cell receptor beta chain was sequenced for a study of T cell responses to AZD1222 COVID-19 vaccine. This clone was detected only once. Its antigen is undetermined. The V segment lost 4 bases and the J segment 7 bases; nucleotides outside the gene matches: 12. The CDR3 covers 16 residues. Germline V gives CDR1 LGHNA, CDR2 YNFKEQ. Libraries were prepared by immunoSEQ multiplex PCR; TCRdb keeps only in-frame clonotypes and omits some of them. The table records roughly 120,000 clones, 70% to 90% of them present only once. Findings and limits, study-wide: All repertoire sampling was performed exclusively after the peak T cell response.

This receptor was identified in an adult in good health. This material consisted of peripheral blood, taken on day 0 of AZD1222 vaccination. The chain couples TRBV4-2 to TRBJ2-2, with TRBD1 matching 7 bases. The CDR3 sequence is CASSRITGDEDGELFF. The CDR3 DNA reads TGTGCCAGCAGCCGCATCACAGGGGACGAGGACGGGGAGCTGTTTTTT.